These 13 T cell receptor beta chains share one sample of origin, sequenced in a study of T cells in localized non-small cell lung cancer. Produced via immunoSEQ multiplex PCR; TCRdb's table is partial and in-frame only. Here the sample spans some 19,000 clones, about four fifths being singletons. The sample here was peripheral blood, taken before any cancer treatment. All receptors derive from a man aged 40 to 70 with stage I lung adenocarcinoma.

CDR3 nucleotide sequence: TGCAGCGTTCTCCAGGTTCTAGAGACCCAGTACTTC. As protein: CSVLQVLETQYF. J is TRBJ2-5 and V is TRBV29-1; no clear D. CDR3 length: 12 residues. V shed 5 bases and J shed 4 bases, with 11 bases lying between them. Per germline, CDR1 SQVTM and CDR2 ANQGSEA.

The J gene is TRBJ2-2, the V gene TRBV2; no firm D call. The germline V gene has CDR1 SNHLY and CDR2 FYNNEI. V was pared by 6 bases and J by 0 bases, with 8 bases between. This CDR3 is built from 14 residues. CDR3 bases: TGTGCCAGCAGGGTCGGCGCGAACACCGGGGAGCTGTTTTTT. Protein: CASRVGANTGELFF.

CDR3 bases: TGTGCCAGCATCCAGCACGGGTCTCGGGAGACCCAGTACTTC. Residues: CASIQHGSRETQYF. The J gene is TRBJ2-5, the V gene TRBV7-8; D is uncertain. Per germline, CDR1 SGHVS and CDR2 FQNEAQ. The CDR3 covers 14 residues. V was pared by 7 bases and J by 5 bases, with 17 bases between.

This chain joins TRBV15 and TRBJ1-5; 7 nucleotides match TRBD1. The CDR3 has 16 amino acids. The germline CDR1 and CDR2 sequences are LNHNV and YYDKDF (reference sequence). Losses at the gene ends were 1 base for V and 2 bases for J; bases not matched to a gene: 5. CDR3 amino acids: CATSRGFTGGNQPQHF. The CDR3 DNA sequence: TGTGCCACCAGCAGAGGGTTCACAGGGGGCAATCAGCCCCAGCATTTT.

J is TRBJ2-1 and V is TRBV6-4; 7 nucleotides agree with TRBD1. V was clipped by 6 bases and J by 5 bases; unmatched bases: 7. The CDR3 is 14 residues long. The germline V gene encodes CDR1 MRHNA and CDR2 SNTAGT. The CDR3 reads CASSPDRTHNEQFF. Here the CDR3 DNA reads TGTGCCAGCAGCCCGGACAGGACCCACAATGAGCAGTTCTTC.

Details on this clone: This same CDR3 is encoded by further DNA sequences in the sample. The chain couples TRBV28 to TRBJ1-5; D not certain. With 6 bases removed from V and 6 bases from J, the gap between germline ends came to 9 bases. This CDR3 is built from 12 residues. Germline assignment: CDR1 MDHEN and CDR2 SYDVKM. CDR3 loop: CASSSGSQPQHF. The CDR3 nucleotides read TGTGCCAGCAGCTCTGGGAGTCAGCCCCAGCATTTT.

The chain links TRBV4-1 to TRBJ2-1; D remains unclear. The V end was cut by 5 bases, the J end by 9 bases, with 8 bases between. From germline, CDR1 is MGHRA and CDR2 YSYEKL. This CDR3 spans 11 amino acids. CDR3 DNA sequence: TGCGCCAGCAGCAGAGGCGTTGAGCAGTTCTTC. It translates to CASSRGVEQFF.

The chain recombines TRBV15 with TRBJ1-1; no clear D. CDR1 LNHNV and CDR2 YYDKDF come from the germline V gene (reference sequence). V was shortened by 5 bases and J by 3 bases, with 10 bases between the two germline ends. This CDR3 spans 13 amino acids. The CDR3: CATSLRADTEAFF. The CDR3, as DNA: TGTGCCACCAGCTTGCGGGCGGACACTGAAGCTTTCTTT.

This chain links TRBV4-3 with TRBJ1-4; D might be TRBD1 (5 bases). This CDR3 has 12 amino acids. From germline, CDR1 is LGHNA and CDR2 YSLEER. The ends were cut back, 1 base at V and 8 bases at J, with 5 bases in the middle. This CDR3 is CASSQGTEKLFF. CDR3 coding DNA: TGCGCCAGCAGCCAAGGGACAGAAAAACTGTTTTTT.

J is TRBJ1-2 and V is TRBV9; D may be TRBD1 (5 bases). Germline V gives CDR1 SGDLS, CDR2 YYNGEE. CDR3 size: 14 residues. The V gene lost 3 bases and the J gene lost 7 bases, with 16 bases spanning the gap. The CDR3 protein is CASSESSGPIGYTF. DNA of the CDR3: TGTGCCAGCAGCGAAAGTTCGGGGCCAATTGGCTACACCTTC.

The chain is built from TRBV7-9 and TRBJ2-5; 8 nucleotides match TRBD2. Looked up from germline, CDR1 is SEHNR and CDR2 is FQNEAQ (reference sequence). The V gene end was trimmed by 3 bases and the J gene end by 2 bases; junction bases not matched to a gene: 8. This CDR3 comprises 16 residues. CDR3 residues: CASSLFSSGNQETQYF. The CDR3 region has the DNA TGTGCCAGCAGCTTGTTTAGTAGCGGGAATCAAGAGACCCAGTACTTC.

The chain employs TRBV6-1 and TRBJ2-3; 8 bases are a match to TRBD2. Losses at the gene ends were 6 bases for V and 7 bases for J; bases not matched to a gene: 12. Germline CDR1 is MNHNS and CDR2 is SASEGT. This CDR3 is 15 amino acids long. CDR3 nucleotides: TGTGCCAGCAGAGGAGCGGGGGTGAAGGGGAATACGCAGTATTTT. Its translation is CASRGAGVKGNTQYF.

The rearrangement links TRBV6-6 to TRBJ1-3, with 8 bases identical to TRBD1. Unmatched junction bases numbered 5, after V lost 4 bases and J lost 0 bases. CDR1 MNHNY and CDR2 SVGAGI come from the germline V gene (reference sequence). This CDR3 has 16 amino acids. This CDR3 is CASSWDRFYSGNTIYF. For the CDR3, the DNA is TGTGCCAGCAGTTGGGACAGGTTCTACTCTGGAAACACCATATATTTT.